Following are 5 T cell receptor beta chains from one sample sequenced in a study of identical twins. TCRdb independently ran MiXCR on the 5' RACE reads; one entry per CDR3 protein. The sample has about 190,000 distinct CDR3 sequences, about a sixth seen once. This sample also appeared in a second study, on T cells expressing NK-cell markers.

The sample was CD8+ T cells sorted from blood. All receptors derive from a young woman in good health.

The chain uses TRBV6-5 and TRBJ2-5; 9 bases map to TRBD2. V was clipped by 3 bases and J by 4 bases; unmatched bases: 6. CDR1 is MNHEY and CDR2 is SVGAGI in the germline V gene. The CDR3 sequence is 15 residues long. CDR3 amino acids: CASSYVAGVRETQYF. CDR3 bases: TGTGCCAGCAGTTATGTAGCGGGGGTCCGAGAGACCCAGTACTTC.

The sample holds many counts of this clonotype. This rearrangement joins TRBV27 to TRBJ2-7; tentative D call: TRBD1 (5 bases). Germline lookup yields CDR1 MNHEY and CDR2 SMNVEV (reference sequence). The V end was cut by 4 bases, the J end by 6 bases, with 7 bases between. CDR3 length equals 11 residues. This CDR3 is CASSSTGEQYF. CDR3 coding DNA: TGTGCCAGCAGTTCTACAGGCGAGCAGTACTTC.

The chain employs TRBV20-1 and TRBJ2-1; no clear D. This CDR3 region has 14 residues. CDR1 and CDR2 from the germline V gene are DFQATT and SNEGSKA (reference sequence). Trimming shortened V by 0 bases and J by 8 bases, and 14 bases separated the two germline ends. The CDR3 reads CSARDVRTIYEQFF. As DNA, the CDR3 is TGCAGTGCTAGAGATGTGAGGACGATCTATGAGCAGTTCTTC.

In its sample, this clonotype was seen a few times. The chain couples TRBV7-2 to TRBJ2-4; D is possibly TRBD1 or TRBD2 (5 bases each). This CDR3 region has 14 residues. Between the trimmed V and J ends, which lost 3 bases and 1 base, there was a span of 7 bases. Germline V gene lookup returns CDR1 SGHTA and CDR2 FQGNSA. CDR3 nucleotides: TGTGCCAGCAGCTTTGAGGGGGCCAAAAACATTCAGTACTTC. Its translation: CASSFEGAKNIQYF.

At least ten counts were recorded for this clonotype. V usage is TRBV12-3 or TRBV12-4 and J usage is TRBJ2-2; D not resolved. V lost 1 base, J lost 13 bases, and 7 bases lay in between. This CDR3 comprises 11 residues. CDR3 sequence reads: CASSLVGGLFF. In DNA form, the CDR3 reads TGTGCCAGCAGTTTAGTGGGTGGGCTGTTTTTT.